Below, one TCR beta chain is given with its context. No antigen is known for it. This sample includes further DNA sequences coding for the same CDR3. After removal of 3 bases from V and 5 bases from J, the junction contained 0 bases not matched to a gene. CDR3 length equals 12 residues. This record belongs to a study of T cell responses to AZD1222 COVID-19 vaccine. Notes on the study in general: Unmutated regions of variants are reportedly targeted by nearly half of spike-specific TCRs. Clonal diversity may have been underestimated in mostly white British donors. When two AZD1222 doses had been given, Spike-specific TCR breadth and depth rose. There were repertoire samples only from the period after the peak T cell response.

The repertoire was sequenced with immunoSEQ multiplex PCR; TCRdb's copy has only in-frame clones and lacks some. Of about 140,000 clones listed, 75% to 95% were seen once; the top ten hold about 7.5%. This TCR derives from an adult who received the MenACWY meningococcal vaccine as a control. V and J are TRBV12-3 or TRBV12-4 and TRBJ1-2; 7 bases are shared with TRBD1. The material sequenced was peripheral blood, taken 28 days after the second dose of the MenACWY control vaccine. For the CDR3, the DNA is TGTGCCAGCAGTTTGGGACAGTATGGCTACACCTTC. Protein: CASSLGQYGYTF.